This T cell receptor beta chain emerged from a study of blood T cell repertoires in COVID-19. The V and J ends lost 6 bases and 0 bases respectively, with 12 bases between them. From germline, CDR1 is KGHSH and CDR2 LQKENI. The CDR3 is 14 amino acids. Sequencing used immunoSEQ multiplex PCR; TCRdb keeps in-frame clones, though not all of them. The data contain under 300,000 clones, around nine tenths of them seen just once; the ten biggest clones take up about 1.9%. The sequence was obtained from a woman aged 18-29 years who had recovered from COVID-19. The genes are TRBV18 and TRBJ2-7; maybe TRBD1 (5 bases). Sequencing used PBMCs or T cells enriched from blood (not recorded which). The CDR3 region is CASSKQQDSYEQYF. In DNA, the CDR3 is TGTGCCAGCTCGAAACAACAGGACTCCTACGAGCAGTACTTC.